One sample yielded the 6 T cell receptor beta chains listed below, sequenced in a study of T cell repertoires in cytomegalovirus infection. TCRdb reprocessed the reads via MiXCR and lists one record per CDR3 protein. The table lists 630,000 or so distinct CDR3 sequences, 20% to 25% of them singletons, with 8% in the top ten. The material sequenced was CD8+ T cells from PBMCs. The source of these receptors is a human donor in good health (CMV status not recorded). Some clones in this sample may be carry-over from other donors' samples.

This clonotype was seen a handful of times. The rearrangement links TRBV27 to TRBJ2-2; D uncertain. This CDR3 contains 14 residues. Germline assignment: CDR1 MNHEY and CDR2 SMNVEV (reference sequence). V gave up 3 bases and J gave up 2 bases, with 7 bases separating them. This CDR3 is CASSFYLNTGELFF. CDR3 nucleotide sequence: TGTGCCAGCAGTTTCTACTTAAACACCGGGGAGCTGTTTTTT.

This clonotype was detected many times. The gene calls are TRBV7-9 and TRBJ2-1; 9 bases fit TRBD1. Trimming took 4 bases from V and 4 from J; bases not matched to a gene: 8. Germline CDR1 and CDR2: SEHNR and FQNEAQ (reference sequence). The length of the CDR3 is 16 residues. Here the CDR3 reads CASSYVETGGYNEQFF. Written as DNA, the CDR3 is TGTGCCAGCAGCTACGTCGAGACAGGGGGTTACAATGAGCAGTTCTTC.

This clonotype was seen more than once but under ten times. V is TRBV7-2 and J is TRBJ2-1; 7 bases are a match to TRBD2. Germline values: CDR1 SGHTA, CDR2 FQGNSA. Trimming at V came to 6 bases and at J to 7 bases, leaving 24 bases not matched to a gene. This CDR3 spans 19 amino acids. The CDR3 bases are TGTGCCAGCAGTTCTCTCCCCCCCCCCCTAGCGGAGATGTGGAATGAGCAGTTCTTC. It translates to CASSSLPPPLAEMWNEQFF.

This clonotype was counted between two and nine times. DNA for the CDR3: TGTGCCACCAACGGAGCTAGCGGGGGGATGAACACCGGGGAGCTGTTTTTT. Residues: CATNGASGGMNTGELFF. The rearrangement uses TRBV24-1 and TRBJ2-2, with 11 bases lining up with TRBD2. With V trimmed by 8 bases and J by 1 base, 8 bases remained unmatched. There are 17 residues in the CDR3. Per germline, CDR1 KGHDR and CDR2 SFDVKD.

This clonotype was counted at least ten times. The chain recombines TRBV7-2 with TRBJ2-7, with 13 bases fitting TRBD2. The CDR3 runs to 17 residues. Unmatched junction bases numbered 9, after V lost 5 bases and J lost 2 bases. Germline CDR1 SGHTA, CDR2 FQGNSA. CDR3 amino acids: CASSVGLAGATTYEQYV. The CDR3 DNA reads as TGTGCCAGCAGCGTTGGACTAGCGGGGGCCACAACCTACGAGCAGTACGTC.

This clonotype was seen many times. The rearrangement links TRBV7-6 to TRBJ2-1; 12 bases fit TRBD2. CDR1 SGHVS and CDR2 FNYEAQ come from the germline V gene. The junction had 8 bases not matched to a gene; V was cut back by 2 bases and J by 3 bases. The CDR3 loop spans 18 amino acids. CDR3 sequence: CASSLSSGGARRYNEQFF. The CDR3 DNA is TGTGCCAGCAGCTTATCTAGCGGGGGGGCCCGGCGCTACAATGAGCAGTTCTTC.